The entry that follows covers one T cell receptor (beta chain) sequence. Its specificity is not known. The data originate from a study of T cell clones after liver transplantation. Findings of the study overall: Post-transplant time points were not standardized, so conclusions are preliminary.

Data came from immunoSEQ multiplex PCR; TCRdb stores just in-frame clones and leaves some out. This sample has under 60,000 clones, with less than 75% found just once. V was shortened by 1 base and J by 4 bases, with 4 bases between the two germline ends. The V gene's germline CDR1 is SGHTA and CDR2 FQGNSA. The CDR3 extends over 12 amino acids. The V gene is TRBV7-2, the J gene TRBJ1-1; D not certain. The source of this sequence is a human patient who received a liver transplant. Some T cells may have come from the graft donor. The specimen was CD4+ T cells from blood, collected at the 22-month timepoint. CDR3 region: CASSLGTTEAFF. CDR3 coding DNA: TGTGCCAGCAGCTTAGGGACCACTGAAGCTTTCTTT.